This TCR beta chain originates from a study of blood T cell repertoires in COVID-19. The germline V gene has CDR1 MNHEY and CDR2 SMNVEV (reference sequence). Between the trimmed V and J ends, which lost 3 bases and 0 bases, there was a span of 11 bases. The CDR3 spans 15 residues. Sequencing was performed with immunoSEQ multiplex PCR; in TCRdb, only in-frame clones are kept and a portion is missing. The sample contains a few hundred thousand clones, 70% to 90% of which appear only once. The clonotype was recovered from a woman older than 75 with acute or convalescent COVID-19. This chain joins TRBV27 and TRBJ1-2; D might be TRBD1 (5 bases). Sequencing was performed on peripheral blood. The CDR3 bases are TGTGCCAGCAGTTTGAACGGGGGGGCTAACTATGGCTACACCTTC. Its translation is CASSLNGGANYGYTF.